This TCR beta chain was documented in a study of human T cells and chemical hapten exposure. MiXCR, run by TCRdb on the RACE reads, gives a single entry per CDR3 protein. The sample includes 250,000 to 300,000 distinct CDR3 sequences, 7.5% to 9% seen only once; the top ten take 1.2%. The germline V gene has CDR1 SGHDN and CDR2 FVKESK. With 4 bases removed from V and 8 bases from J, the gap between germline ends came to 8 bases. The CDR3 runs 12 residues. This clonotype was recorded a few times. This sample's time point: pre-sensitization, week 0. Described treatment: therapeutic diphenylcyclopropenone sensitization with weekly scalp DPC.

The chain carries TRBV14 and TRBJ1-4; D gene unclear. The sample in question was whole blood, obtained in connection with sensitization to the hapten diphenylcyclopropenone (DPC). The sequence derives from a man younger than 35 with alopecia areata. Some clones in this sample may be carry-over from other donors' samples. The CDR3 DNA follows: TGTGCCAGCAGCCGCGGGAAGGAAAAACTGTTTTTT. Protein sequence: CASSRGKEKLFF.